The present TCR beta chain was sequenced within a study of blood T cell repertoires in COVID-19. In the study overall: In each case, the material was cDNA or gDNA derived from T cells, B-cell-depleted T cells, or PBMCs.

Germline V gene lookup returns CDR1 SQVTM and CDR2 ANQGSEA. This CDR3 comprises 13 residues. With 4 bases clipped from V and 8 bases from J, the junction kept 6 bases outside the gene matches. Repertoires were generated with immunoSEQ multiplex PCR, while TCRdb's copy carries only in-frame clones and drops some. This table has 270,000 or so clones, 82% appearing once. The receptor was derived from a woman aged 18-29 years with acute or convalescent COVID-19. The chain has TRBV29-1 and TRBJ1-4; 8 bases agree with TRBD1. The sample consisted of peripheral blood. The CDR3 coding sequence is TGCAGCGTTGCCAGGGGGCCGGCGGAAAAACTGTTTTTT. Translating it yields CSVARGPAEKLFF.